This T cell receptor (beta chain) came from a study of regulatory T cells in long-lasting Graves disease. Study summary: Recently diagnosed Graves' patients had received antithyroid drugs for under 3 months.

In this sample, this clonotype turned up a few times. The germline V gene encodes CDR1 MNHEY and CDR2 SMNVEV (reference sequence). The length of the CDR3 is 12 residues. Trimming stripped 2 bases from V and 6 bases from J, with 2 bases between. Time point noted: newly diagnosed GD, antithyroid drugs for less than 3 months. Extracted RNA from PBMCs served as the source of the TCR library. Patients met American Thyroid Association criteria for Graves' disease. HTBI primers from iRepertoire and Arm-PCR of CDR3 regions yielded the TCR beta libraries. One entry per CDR3 protein results from TCRdb running MiXCR on the multiplex PCR reads. The data hold approximately 400,000 distinct CDR3 sequences, with about 15% observed a single time. This sample also belongs to another study, concerning T cells in Graves' hyperthyroidism and ophthalmopathy. That report notes: In patients aged 18 to 65, hyperthyroidism was newly diagnosed, with duration under 2 months. A median around six months before onset, the model predicted ophthalmopathy.

The chain carries TRBV27 and TRBJ1-6; D gene ambiguous. The TCR was taken from a woman aged 30 to 39 with Graves disease. This specimen was peripheral blood mononuclear cells (PBMCs), taken at new diagnosis, from a patient treated with antithyroid drugs. CDR3 sequence (DNA): TGTGCCAGCAGTTTAATTAATTCACCCCTCCACTTT. Translation: CASSLINSPLHF.